The 2 T cell receptor beta chains reported below all come from one sample, sequenced in a study of T cell responses to AZD1222 COVID-19 vaccine. Assay used: immunoSEQ multiplex PCR; TCRdb lists only in-frame clones, some missing. This sample has approximately 110,000 clones, with about 80% found just once. The input for sequencing was peripheral blood, taken on day 0 of AZD1222 vaccination. The source is an adult in good health.

As DNA, the CDR3 is TGCGCCAGCAGCTCGGATGGGGGCATGAACACTGAAGCTTTCTTT. Amino acids: CASSSDGGMNTEAFF. This chain joins TRBV5-1 and TRBJ1-1; perhaps TRBD1 as D (6 bases). The length of the CDR3 is 15 residues. V gave up 3 bases and J gave up 0 bases, with 12 bases separating them. Per the germline V gene, CDR1 is SGHRS and CDR2 is YFSETQ.

This chain links TRBV24-1 with TRBJ1-2; D possibly corresponds to TRBD1 (5 bases). The V gene lost 6 bases and the J gene lost 4 bases, with 11 bases spanning the gap. Per germline, CDR1 KGHDR and CDR2 SFDVKD. The CDR3 totals 13 residues. The CDR3 nucleotides read TGTGCCACCAGTACAGGTTTCGGCTATGGCTACACCTTC. This translates into CATSTGFGYGYTF.